The text below deals with one TCR beta chain. This may stem from a read error, because a much larger clone lies one nucleotide away. This CDR3 has 15 amino acids. Germline CDR1 LNHDA, CDR2 SQIVND (reference sequence). The V and J ends lost 5 bases and 6 bases, in that order; junction bases with no gene match: 8. This entry is derived from a study of molecular identifiers for immune sequencing clone quantification. Whole-study context: The replicate experiment used RNA from 20,000 or 100,000 naive CD8 cells. This RNA was split into five aliquots, and four of them were sequenced.

It was with previously described methods and listed TCR primers that bulk TCR libraries were made. Each CDR3 protein gets one entry after TCRdb re-called the PCR reads with MiXCR. The repertoire holds some 65,000 distinct CDR3 sequences, around 20% seen once, with roughly 1.4% in the top ten. J is TRBJ2-2 and V is TRBV19; TRBD2 aligns across 8 bases. The receptor was derived from a human donor in good health. Some libraries in this study had Jurkat cell RNA spiked in. The material sequenced was naive CD8+ T cells from blood, with Jurkat cell RNA spiked in. Specified subset: FACS-sorted CD8+CD4-CCR7+CD45RA+ naive T cells. CDR3 residues: CASSLGRANAGELFF. In DNA, the CDR3 is TGTGCCAGTAGTCTCGGGAGGGCCAACGCCGGGGAGCTGTTTTTT.